This TCR beta chain was obtained from a study of OX40 agonist ivuxolimab in advanced cancers. Looking at the study overall: Among those enrolled, mean age was around 60 years (range about 23 to 90) and approximately 83% were male.

Data came from immunoSEQ multiplex PCR; TCRdb stores just in-frame clones and leaves some out. The data contain roughly 41,000 clones, around 80% of them singletons. The length of the CDR3 is 14 residues. CDR1 SGHVS and CDR2 FNYEAQ come from the germline V gene. V was shortened by 5 bases and J by 8 bases, with 15 bases between the two germline ends. The chain couples TRBV7-6 to TRBJ1-4; possibly TRBD1 for D (6 bases). This clonotype was obtained from an adult with an advanced solid tumor such as melanoma, head and neck, liver or kidney cancer. Sample: CD4+ or CD8+ T cells sorted from blood, taken in a trial of the OX40 agonist ivuxolimab. The CDR3: CASSRGGTGEKLFF. The CDR3 coding sequence is TGTGCCAGCAGCCGAGGGGGTACAGGAGAAAAACTGTTTTTT.